The 16 T cell receptor beta chains presented below share a single source sample, sequenced in a study of shared clonotypes between healthy human individuals. Profiled with immunoSEQ multiplex PCR; TCRdb holds only in-frame clones, not every one. The sample carries 700,000 or so clones, 72% recorded once. Sequencing used memory CD4+ T cells sorted from blood. The subset denotes: CD45RA-negative fraction. These receptors were taken from a woman in her twenties or thirties in good health.

This rearrangement joins TRBV18 to TRBJ1-3; TRBD1 matches at 8 bases. The V segment lost 2 bases and the J segment 4 bases; nucleotides outside the gene matches: 4. The germline gives CDR1 KGHSH, CDR2 LQKENI. This CDR3 has 15 residues. CDR3 sequence (DNA): TGTGCCAGCTCACCAGTCCAGGGGGCAGGAAACACCATATATTTT. Amino acids: CASSPVQGAGNTIYF.

The chain links TRBV18 to TRBJ2-7; maybe TRBD2 (6 bases). The CDR3 contains 15 residues. The germline CDR1 and CDR2 sequences are KGHSH and LQKENI. V was shortened by 0 bases and J by 2 bases, with 11 bases between the two germline ends. The CDR3 DNA reads TGTGCCAGCTCACCACCTAGCGGAACTACCTACGAGCAGTACTTC. This encodes CASSPPSGTTYEQYF.

The chain recombines TRBV5-6 with TRBJ1-2; 7 nucleotides match TRBD1. The CDR3 consists of 14 residues. J lost 5 bases, V lost 0 bases, and 4 bases had no gene match. CDR1 is SGHDT, CDR2 YYEEEE, per germline. Here the CDR3 reads CASSLEGQPYGYTF. The DNA of the CDR3 is TGTGCCAGCAGCTTGGAGGGACAGCCTTATGGCTACACCTTC.

CDR3 sequence: CASRTGTSGSGDEQFF. The DNA of the CDR3 is TGTGCCAGCAGGACAGGGACTAGCGGGAGTGGCGATGAGCAGTTCTTC. The genes are TRBV25-1 and TRBJ2-1; TRBD2 aligns across 14 bases. CDR1 MGHDK and CDR2 SYGVNS come from the germline V gene. V shed 6 bases, J shed 8 bases, and the junction held 9 bases outside the gene matches. The CDR3 contains 16 residues.

The chain joins TRBV11-3 to TRBJ2-1, with TRBD2 identical over 13 bases. Germline CDR1 reads SGHNT; CDR2 reads YENEEA. The CDR3 is 16 residues long. The ends lost 5 bases at V and 4 bases at J; junction bases unmatched: 5. The CDR3 DNA reads TGTGCCAGCAGCCAGGGGACTAGCGGGAATTACAATGAGCAGTTCTTC. It specifies CASSQGTSGNYNEQFF.

This chain connects TRBV28 to TRBJ2-7; D possibly uses TRBD1 or TRBD2 (5 bases each). V lost 4 bases and J 2 bases, leaving 18 bases between the germline ends. The germline CDR1 and CDR2 sequences are MDHEN and SYDVKM. The CDR3 sequence is 16 residues long. The CDR3 DNA reads as TGTGCCAGCAGTTCTAGGATGAGGGGCTCTCCCTACGAGCAGTACTTC. It translates to CASSSRMRGSPYEQYF.

The chain links TRBV5-1 to TRBJ1-4, with 8 positions matching TRBD1. Germline V CDR1 and CDR2: SGHRS, YFSETQ. CDR3 length equals 14 residues. Trimming took 3 bases from V and 7 from J; bases not matched to a gene: 5. CDR3 coding DNA: TGCGCCAGCAGCTCGGGACAGGCAAGTGAAAAACTGTTTTTT. Translated: CASSSGQASEKLFF.

The V and J genes are TRBV25-1 and TRBJ2-7; 12 bases are a match to TRBD1. The CDR3 runs to 15 residues. The V segment lost 7 bases and the J segment 5 bases; nucleotides outside the gene matches: 9. Germline values: CDR1 MGHDK, CDR2 SYGVNS. This CDR3 is CASIGPGQGAHEQYF. The DNA for the CDR3 is TGTGCCAGCATCGGGCCGGGACAGGGGGCCCACGAGCAGTACTTC.

The rearrangement links TRBV19 to TRBJ1-2, with 9 bases identical to TRBD1. Per the germline V gene, CDR1 is LNHDA and CDR2 is SQIVND (reference sequence). V lost 3 bases to trimming and J lost 8 bases; unmatched junction nucleotides: 13. This CDR3 contains 16 residues. For the CDR3, the DNA is TGTGCCAGTAGTATCGGGTGGCCGGGACAGGGAAGCGGCTACACCTTC. It is translated as CASSIGWPGQGSGYTF.

The gene calls are TRBV11-2 and TRBJ1-5; 9 nucleotides align to TRBD1. Germline V gene data show CDR1 as SGHAT and CDR2 as FQNNGV. This CDR3 has 15 residues. Unmatched junction bases numbered 2, after V lost 2 bases and J lost 3 bases. In nucleotides, the CDR3 is TGTGCCAGCAGCTTAACAGGGGGCGCCAATCAGCCCCAGCATTTT. The encoded protein is CASSLTGGANQPQHF.

In its sample, this clone was seen a few times. The V call is TRBV11-2, the J call TRBJ2-7; TRBD2 agrees at 8 bases. The V and J ends lost 2 bases and 6 bases, in that order; junction bases with no gene match: 9. CDR3 size: 15 residues. CDR1 is SGHAT and CDR2 is FQNNGV in the germline V gene. This CDR3 reads CASSLRSSGSVEQYF. CDR3 nucleotides: TGTGCCAGCAGCTTAAGGTCCAGCGGGAGTGTCGAGCAGTACTTC.

V and J are TRBV11-2 and TRBJ2-3, with D possibly being TRBD1 or TRBD2 (5 bases each). The V and J ends lost 5 bases and 4 bases respectively, with 16 bases between them. The CDR3 has 15 amino acids. Germline CDR1 reads SGHAT; CDR2 reads FQNNGV. As DNA, the CDR3 is TGTGCCAGCAGCCCCGGGACCCCAGGCCCAGATACGCAGTATTTT. This gives the protein CASSPGTPGPDTQYF.

In the case of this clone: Other DNA sequences within the sample encode an identical CDR3. CDR3 in DNA: TGCGCCAGCAGCTTGGTGAGCTCTGGGGCCAACGTCCTGACTTTC. Its protein product is CASSLVSSGANVLTF. The V call is TRBV5-1, the J call TRBJ2-6; D unresolved. Germline V gene data show CDR1 as SGHRS and CDR2 as YFSETQ. This CDR3 is 15 amino acids long. V lost 0 bases, J lost 0 bases, and 4 bases lay in between.

V is TRBV7-8 and J is TRBJ1-2; 10 bases align to TRBD1. The trim removed 2 bases at V and 7 bases at J, leaving 1 base unmatched. CDR1 is SGHVS, CDR2 FQNEAQ, per germline. The CDR3 sequence is 13 residues long. The CDR3 DNA sequence: TGTGCCAGCAGCTTAAGGACAGGGGGTGGCTACACCTTC. Protein product: CASSLRTGGGYTF.

This clone turned up a few times. V and J are TRBV20-1 and TRBJ2-1; D unclear. CDR1 is DFQATT, CDR2 SNEGSKA, per germline (reference sequence). Trimming took 6 bases from V and 9 from J, leaving 12 bases between them. This CDR3 has 11 amino acids. DNA for the CDR3: TGCAGTGCCCGGGTTAAACGTGAGCAGTTCTTC. It specifies CSARVKREQFF.

The chain links TRBV29-1 to TRBJ2-7, with a tentative D call TRBD2 (7 bases). Germline CDR1 reads SQVTM; CDR2 reads ANQGSEA. V lost 4 bases and J lost 0, with 16 bases in between. This CDR3 contains 15 residues. This CDR3 reads CSVGGGGSFSYEQYF. In DNA, the CDR3 is TGCAGCGTTGGGGGAGGGGGGTCCTTCTCCTACGAGCAGTACTTC.